These T cell receptor beta chains were read from a single sample in a study of siplizumab effects on memory and regulatory T cells. Sequencing used immunoSEQ multiplex PCR; TCRdb keeps in-frame clones, though not all of them. The sample includes about 110,000 clones, roughly 91% of them seen just once. Sample: CD4+ T cells sorted from blood. The receptors come from a human donor in good health. The CDR3 runs from the conserved cysteine through the conserved F or W. D genes are given only for firm matches. Only part of the rows carry a size: once, few, many, or a class if the clone is expanded.

>TRBJ1-4|NA|TRBV9|NA
CASSVGDGQTLEKLFF
TGTGCCAGCAGCGTAGGCGACGGGCAGACTCTAGAAAAACTGTTTTTT
>TRBJ2-2|NA|TRBV19|TRBD2
CASTHAGTSGRARTGELFF
TGTGCCAGTACCCATGCCGGGACTAGCGGGAGGGCCCGGACCGGGGAGCTGTTTTTT
>TRBJ1-1|few|TRBV6-5|NA
CASSSQSTEAFF
TGTGCCAGCAGTAGTCAGAGCACTGAAGCTTTCTTT
>TRBJ2-7|NA|TRBV4-1|NA
CASSQPGIAREQYF
TGCGCCAGCAGCCAACCTGGGATCGCTCGCGAGCAGTACTTC
>TRBJ2-1|NA|TRBV7-3|TRBD2
CASSLTGLAGPEQFF
TGTGCCAGCAGCTTAACCGGACTAGCTGGTCCTGAGCAGTTCTTC
>TRBJ2-7|once|TRBV5-5|TRBD2
CASSLLAGRAYEQYF
TGTGCCAGCAGCTTACTAGCGGGGCGGGCCTACGAGCAGTACTTC
>TRBJ1-2|NA|TRBV7-2|NA
CASSLGTVINGYTF
TGTGCCAGCAGCTTAGGGACAGTCATTAATGGCTACACCTTC
>TRBJ2-3|NA|TRBV27|NA
CASSLSAGPDTQYF
TGTGCCAGCAGTTTATCGGCAGGGCCAGATACGCAGTATTTT
>TRBJ1-2|NA|TRBV7-9|NA
CASSLGEPYGYTF
TGTGCCAGCAGCTTAGGGGAGCCCTATGGCTACACCTTC
>TRBJ2-3|NA|TRBV5-4|NA
CASSSPGSTDTQYF
TGTGCCAGCAGCTCACCGGGGAGCACAGATACGCAGTATTTT
>TRBJ2-7|NA|TRBV7-9|TRBD1
CASSGQGAYEQYF
TGTGCCAGCAGCGGACAGGGGGCCTACGAGCAGTACTTC
>TRBJ2-3|NA|TRBV29-1|TRBD2
CSGDGGAGTDTQYF
TGCAGCGGGGACGGGGGGGCCGGCACAGATACGCAGTATTTT
>TRBJ1-3|NA|TRBV6-6|NA
CASSYTGGSGNTIYF
TGTGCCAGCAGTTACACGGGAGGATCTGGAAACACCATATATTTT
>TRBJ2-5|NA|TRBV7-2|TRBD1
CASSAGTGGETQYF
TGTGCCAGCAGCGCGGGGACAGGGGGTGAGACCCAGTACTTC
>TRBJ1-1|NA|TRBV18|TRBD1
CASSPRQGVTEAFF
TGTGCCAGCTCACCGCGACAGGGGGTTACTGAAGCTTTCTTT
>TRBJ2-3|NA|TRBV12-5|TRBD2
CASGLGLAGADTQYF
TGTGCTAGTGGTTTGGGACTAGCGGGAGCCGATACGCAGTATTTT
>TRBJ1-1|NA|TRBV28|NA
CASSRTKAFF
TGTGCCAGCAGTCGAACCAAAGCTTTCTTT
>TRBJ1-2|NA|TRBV2|NA
CASSGTRVEGYTF
TGTGCCAGCAGTGGGACAAGGGTAGAGGGCTACACCTTC
>TRBJ1-1|NA|TRBV6-1|NA
CASREGGEAFF
TGTGCCAGCAGAGAGGGAGGGGAAGCTTTCTTT
>TRBJ1-2|NA|TRBV7-9|NA
CASSSDIGYGYTF
TGTGCCAGCAGCTCGGACATAGGGTATGGCTACACCTTC
>TRBJ2-3|NA|TRBV19|NA
CASSPPLRADTQYF
TGTGCCAGTAGCCCCCCCCTCAGGGCAGATACGCAGTATTTT
>TRBJ2-5|NA|TRBV30|NA
CAWRSVRSREQETQYF
TGTGCCTGGAGAAGTGTACGGTCACGGGAACAAGAGACCCAGTACTTC
>TRBJ2-5|NA|TRBV7-3|TRBD2
CASSPREGGETQYF
TGTGCCAGCAGCCCCCGGGAGGGCGGAGAGACCCAGTACTTC
>TRBJ1-1|NA|TRBV18|NA
CASSPLESLNTEAFF
TGTGCCAGCTCACCGTTAGAGTCCTTGAACACTGAAGCTTTCTTT
>TRBJ2-3|NA|TRBV9|TRBD2
CASSPPGGRGGPYTQYF
TGTGCCAGCAGCCCACCTGGTGGGCGGGGGGGCCCATATACGCAGTATTTT
>TRBJ2-1|NA|TRBV9|NA
CASSLEGGYNEQFF
TGTGCCAGCAGCTTAGAGGGGGGTTACAATGAGCAGTTCTTC
>TRBJ1-2|NA|TRBV6-5|NA
CASSAAVGSPGGYTF
TGTGCCAGCAGTGCCGCCGTCGGGTCCCCTGGGGGCTACACCTTC
>TRBJ2-3|NA|TRBV2|TRBD2
CASWEGLETQYF
TGTGCCAGCTGGGAGGGCCTTGAAACGCAGTATTTT
>TRBJ1-6|NA|TRBV2|NA
CASSVSATYNSPLHF
TGTGCCAGCAGTGTCTCAGCGACCTATAATTCACCCCTCCACTTT
>TRBJ2-5|once|TRBV27|NA
CASSLSGEVVETQYF
TGTGCCAGCAGTTTATCGGGTGAGGTCGTGGAGACCCAGTACTTC
>TRBJ2-2|NA|TRBV27|NA
CASSLGSIPGGELFF
TGTGCCAGCAGTTTGGGGTCTATCCCCGGCGGGGAGCTGTTTTTT
>TRBJ2-3|NA|TRBV9|TRBD2
CASSVRAGESLTDTQYF
TGTGCCAGCAGCGTGAGAGCGGGAGAGTCCTTAACAGATACGCAGTATTTT
>TRBJ1-3|NA|TRBV11-1|TRBD1
CASSPRTGQIGNTIYF
TGTGCCAGCAGCCCGCGGACAGGGCAAATTGGAAACACCATATATTTT
>TRBJ2-5|NA|TRBV7-9|TRBD1
CASSLGGQGAGETQYF
TGTGCCAGCAGCTTAGGAGGACAGGGGGCAGGGGAGACCCAGTACTTC
>TRBJ1-1|NA|TRBV4-2|NA
CASSRSFGNTEAFF
TGTGCCAGCAGCCGCAGTTTCGGAAACACTGAAGCTTTCTTT
>TRBJ2-2|NA|TRBV7-3|NA
CASSPSYNTGELFF
TGTGCCAGCAGCCCTAGTTATAACACCGGGGAGCTGTTTTTT
>TRBJ2-7|NA|TRBV27|NA
CASSHPQARNEQYF
TGTGCCAGCAGTCATCCACAGGCCCGGAACGAGCAGTACTTC
>TRBJ1-5|NA|TRBV6-1|NA
CASSVRDDQPQHF
TGTGCCAGCAGTGTTAGGGACGACCAGCCCCAGCATTTT
>TRBJ2-1|NA|TRBV4-1|NA
CASSQDGSSYNEQFF
TGCGCCAGCAGCCAAGACGGGAGCTCCTACAATGAGCAGTTCTTC
>TRBJ2-5|NA|TRBV7-2|NA
CASSIPGLGGETQYF
TGTGCCAGCAGCATTCCGGGACTCGGCGGAGAGACCCAGTACTTC
>TRBJ1-5|NA|TRBV2|NA
CASSGAVFSQPQHF
TGTGCCAGCAGTGGGGCAGTTTTTAGTCAGCCCCAGCATTTT
>TRBJ2-1|NA|TRBV13|TRBD2
CASSLGTSLYNEQFF
TGTGCCAGCAGCTTAGGGACTAGCCTTTACAATGAGCAGTTCTTC
>TRBJ2-5|NA|TRBV11-2|TRBD1
CASSPRDRFVGETQYF
TGTGCCAGCAGCCCCCGGGACAGGTTCGTTGGAGAGACCCAGTACTTC
>TRBJ1-3|NA|TRBV27|NA
CASSLNANLGNTIYF
TGTGCCAGCAGTTTAAACGCGAACCTAGGAAACACCATATATTTT
>TRBJ2-5|NA|TRBV5-6|NA
CASSRALGRQETQYF
TGTGCCAGCAGCCGCGCGTTGGGTCGTCAAGAGACCCAGTACTTC
>TRBJ1-1|once|TRBV6-5|TRBD1
CASSTGGVAEAFF
TGTGCCAGCAGTACAGGGGGGGTAGCTGAAGCTTTCTTT
>TRBJ2-5|once|TRBV11-3|NA
CASSLGGVGETQYF
TGTGCCAGCAGCTTAGGTGGGGTCGGGGAGACCCAGTACTTC
>TRBJ1-2|NA|TRBV2|NA
CASSVIGGRDYGYTF
TGTGCCAGCAGTGTTATCGGGGGTCGGGACTATGGCTACACCTTC
>TRBJ2-2|NA|TRBV19|TRBD2
CASSRSLRGGTGELFF
TGTGCCAGTAGTAGGTCTCTGCGGGGGGGCACCGGGGAGCTGTTTTTT
>TRBJ2-7|NA|TRBV19|NA
CASSSRGGSSYEQYF
TGTGCCAGTAGTAGTAGGGGCGGGTCCTCCTACGAGCAGTACTTC
>TRBJ2-3|NA|TRBV2|NA
CASSAALDTQYF
TGTGCCAGCAGTGCAGCGCTAGATACGCAGTATTTT
>TRBJ2-5|NA|TRBV27|NA
CASSLTGSQETQYF
TGTGCCAGCAGTTTAACAGGATCTCAAGAGACCCAGTACTTC
>TRBJ1-2|NA|TRBV6-6|NA
CASSYLAGNYGYTF
TGTGCCAGCAGTTACTTAGCAGGGAACTATGGCTACACCTTC
>TRBJ2-1|NA|TRBV30|TRBD2
CAWRGAGAPVIF
TGTGCCTGGAGGGGAGCGGGGGCGCCGGTTATCTTC